These 22 T cell receptor beta chains were sequenced from one sample in a study of T cell responses to AZD1222 COVID-19 vaccine. Method: immunoSEQ multiplex PCR; TCRdb's copy keeps in-frame clones and lacks some. Found here are 150,000 to 200,000 clones, 94% of them singletons; the top ten hold roughly 10%. Sequences were derived from peripheral blood, sampled on day 0 of AZD1222 vaccination. The receptors shown here come from an adult in good health.

This sequence joins TRBV7-9 and TRBJ2-1; TRBD2 aligns across 7 bases. CDR1 SEHNR and CDR2 FQNEAQ come from the germline V gene (reference sequence). V gave up 2 bases and J gave up 2 bases; unmatched junction bases: 6. CDR3 length: 16 amino acids. CDR3 residues: CASSLYAGVPYNEQFF. The CDR3 region has the DNA TGTGCCAGCAGCTTATACGCGGGAGTTCCCTACAATGAGCAGTTCTTC.

CDR3 residues: CATSRDGSVNQPQHF. The CDR3, as DNA: TGTGCCACCAGCAGAGATGGGTCAGTTAATCAGCCCCAGCATTTT. The gene calls are TRBV15 and TRBJ1-5; no clear D gene. Germline CDR1 LNHNV, CDR2 YYDKDF (reference sequence). This CDR3 has 15 amino acids. V dropped 0 bases and J dropped 4 bases, with 10 bases sitting between them.

The rearrangement uses TRBV6-4 and TRBJ2-7; 9 positions match TRBD1. This CDR3 is built from 13 residues. J gave up 4 bases and V 4 bases, and 2 bases lay outside the gene matches. Germline loops: CDR1 MRHNA, CDR2 SNTAGT. The CDR3 loop reads CASSVDRGYEQYF. CDR3 DNA: TGTGCCAGCAGTGTTGACAGGGGGTACGAGCAGTACTTC.

The chain uses TRBV11-2 and TRBJ1-1; no clear D gene. Germline lookup yields CDR1 SGHAT and CDR2 FQNNGV. V was trimmed by 2 bases and J by 1 base, leaving 8 bases between them. The CDR3 is 14 amino acids. This chain's CDR3 is CASSLQNSNTEAFF. The CDR3 region has the DNA TGTGCCAGCAGCTTACAGAACTCGAACACTGAAGCTTTCTTT.

The rearrangement joins TRBV5-1 to TRBJ1-4; no reliable D call. The CDR3 has 15 amino acids. Per germline, CDR1 SGHRS and CDR2 YFSETQ. V was pared by 0 bases and J by 3 bases, with 9 bases between. CDR3 amino acids: CASSLESVPNEKLFF. CDR3 sequence (DNA): TGCGCCAGCAGCTTGGAATCCGTACCTAATGAAAAACTGTTTTTT.

V is TRBV19 and J is TRBJ2-5; 10 bases agree with TRBD2. The CDR3 loop spans 16 amino acids. CDR1 LNHDA and CDR2 SQIVND come from the germline V gene (reference sequence). Trimming removed 5 bases from V and 4 bases from J; junction bases left unmatched: 10. CDR3 in DNA: TGTGCCAGTAGTCCCCGGCTAGCGGGAGTTGTAGAGACCCAGTACTTC. It is translated as CASSPRLAGVVETQYF.

This chain connects TRBV5-5 to TRBJ2-1, with D tentatively TRBD1 or TRBD2 (6 bases each). V lost 3 bases and J 3 bases, leaving 13 bases between the germline ends. From germline, CDR1 is SGHKS and CDR2 YYEKEE (reference sequence). The length of the CDR3 is 15 residues. CDR3 DNA: TGTGCCAGCAGCTGGGGGGACAACGACTACAATGAGCAGTTCTTC. Its protein product is CASSWGDNDYNEQFF.

The V call is TRBV28, the J call TRBJ2-7, with 7 nucleotides matching TRBD1. Germline loops: CDR1 MDHEN, CDR2 SYDVKM. This CDR3 comprises 13 residues. V shed 6 bases and J 6 bases; nucleotides not matched to a gene: 8. CDR3 sequence (DNA): TGTGCCAGCAGCCAGACCCGGGACAGCGAGCAGTACTTC. Its protein is CASSQTRDSEQYF.

The chain is built from TRBV5-8 and TRBJ2-5; TRBD1 agrees at 7 bases. In germline, CDR1 is SGHTS, CDR2 YDEGEE. Trimming cost V 3 bases and J 9 bases; bases outside gene matches: 8. The CDR3 totals 13 residues. This CDR3 reads CASSSGQRSAQYF. The CDR3 nucleotides read TGTGCCAGCAGCTCGGGACAGCGAAGCGCCCAGTACTTC. Full variable domain (rest looked up from reference TRBV5-8 and TRBJ2-5): EAGVTQSPTHLIKTRGQQATLRCSPISGHTSVYWYQQALGLGLQFLLWYDEGEERNRGNFPPRFSGRQFPNYSSELNVNALELEDSALYLCASSSGQRSAQYFGPGTRLLVL.

Only a few counts were recorded for this clone. The same CDR3 also results from other DNA sequences found in this sample. This chain joins TRBV9 and TRBJ2-7; a possible D gene is TRBD2 (5 bases). V was clipped by 3 bases and J by 6 bases, with 10 bases between them. The CDR3 contains 12 residues. CDR1 and CDR2 from the germline V gene are SGDLS and YYNGEE. The CDR3 DNA reads as TGTGCCAGCAGCGCCACCCGGGGCGAGCAGTACTTC. Its protein product is CASSATRGEQYF.

The chain uses TRBV4-1 and TRBJ2-7; possible D gene TRBD1, 5 bases. V was shortened by 0 bases and J by 0 bases, with 12 bases between the two germline ends. Germline V CDR1 and CDR2: MGHRA, YSYEKL. CDR3 length: 16 residues. The CDR3, as DNA: TGCGCCAGCAGCCAAGATTCACAGGCATTCTCCTACGAGCAGTACTTC. This translates into CASSQDSQAFSYEQYF.

This sequence joins TRBV2 and TRBJ2-1; weak D call: TRBD2 (7 bases). This CDR3 comprises 13 residues. From germline, CDR1 is SNHLY and CDR2 FYNNEI. The V gene lost 6 bases and the J gene lost 4 bases, with 10 bases spanning the gap. The CDR3 loop reads CASRGGVYNEQFF. The CDR3 DNA follows: TGTGCCAGCAGAGGGGGGGTGTACAATGAGCAGTTCTTC.

This chain connects TRBV27 to TRBJ1-5; TRBD1 is a possible D gene (5 bases). The CDR3 extends over 14 amino acids. V was clipped by 3 bases and J by 7 bases, with 13 bases between them. Germline CDR1 reads MNHEY; CDR2 reads SMNVEV (reference sequence). CDR3 bases: TGTGCCAGCAGTTTCGAGGGGCGCGGGCAGCCCCAGCATTTT. Translating gives CASSFEGRGQPQHF.

The CDR3 protein is CASKTSGNNEQFF. In DNA form, the CDR3 reads TGTGCCAGCAAAACTAGCGGAAACAATGAGCAGTTCTTC. The rearrangement joins TRBV12-3 or TRBV12-4 to TRBJ2-1; TRBD2 matches 8 bases. V dropped 7 bases and J dropped 5; count of bases not matched to a gene: 4. CDR3 size: 13 residues.

The rearrangement uses TRBV11-3 and TRBJ2-1; 7 nucleotides match TRBD2. CDR3 length: 14 amino acids. J gave up 5 bases and V 1 base, and 2 bases lay outside the gene matches. CDR1 is SGHNT and CDR2 is YENEEA in the germline V gene. The CDR3: CASSLGRENNEQFF. The CDR3 DNA is TGTGCCAGCAGCTTAGGGCGGGAGAACAATGAGCAGTTCTTC. Full variable domain (outside the CDR3, taken from reference TRBV11-3 and TRBJ2-1): EAGVVQSPRYKIIEKKQPVAFWCNPISGHNTLYWYLQNLGQGPELLIRYENEEAVDDSQLPKDRFSAERLKGVDSTLKIQPAELGDSAVYLCASSLGRENNEQFFGPGTRLTVL.

This chain uses TRBV10-1 with TRBJ2-5; D remains unclear. Deletions cut 11 bases from V and 1 base from J, with 5 bases between. The CDR3 is made up of 10 amino acids. The germline gives CDR1 WNHNN, CDR2 SYGVQD (reference sequence). The CDR3 DNA reads as TGCGCCCCCCCCCAAGAGACCCAGTACTTC. Its translation: CAPPQETQYF.

This clone occurred a few times. This chain connects TRBV6-5 to TRBJ1-5, with unresolved D. Trimming removed 7 bases at V and 7 bases at J, with 20 bases between. CDR3 size: 15 residues. Germline V lookup: CDR1 MNHEY, CDR2 SVGAGI. The CDR3 is CASTLSEGSGQPQHF. The CDR3 nucleotides read TGTGCCAGCACCCTATCAGAAGGGAGCGGGCAGCCCCAGCATTTT.

This chain uses TRBV21-1 with TRBJ2-4; the table's D gene call, TRBD2, was not cross checked with the DNA. TRBV21-1 is an annotated pseudogene. The CDR3 spans 11 residues. The CDR3, as DNA: TGTGCCAGCAGCCCCGGCGGCATTCAGTACTTC. It is translated as CASSPGGIQYF.

This rearrangement joins TRBV18 to TRBJ2-1; TRBD1 might be the D (6 bases). This CDR3 has 13 residues. Germline V lookup: CDR1 KGHSH, CDR2 LQKENI. V was shortened by 8 bases and J by 8 bases, with 16 bases between the two germline ends. The chain's CDR3 is CASTRRQDHEQFF. Written as DNA, the CDR3 is TGTGCCAGCACTCGACGACAGGACCATGAGCAGTTCTTC. The variable domain in full, with the rest retrieved from reference TRBV18 and TRBJ2-1, is NAGVMQNPRHLVRRRGQEARLRCSPMKGHSHVYWYRQLPEEGLKFMVYLQKENIIDESGMPKERFSAEFPKEGPSILRIQQVVRGDSAAYFCASTRRQDHEQFFGPGTRLTVL.

The chain recombines TRBV6-2 or TRBV6-3 with TRBJ1-5, with 7 bases identical to TRBD1. Germline CDR1 MNHEY, CDR2 SVGEGT. J lost 5 bases, V lost 5 bases, and 9 bases had no gene match. CDR3 length: 15 residues. The CDR3 nucleotides read TGTGCCAGCAGTCGATGGACAGGAATTTATCAGCCCCAGCATTTT. Translating gives CASSRWTGIYQPQHF.

The rearrangement uses TRBV19 and TRBJ1-2; D unclear. This CDR3 contains 13 residues. V shed 3 bases and J shed 2 bases, with 7 bases lying between them. Germline V gene sequence: CDR1 LNHDA, CDR2 SQIVND (reference sequence). In DNA, the CDR3 is TGTGCCAGTAGTATTGGAATGAACTATGGCTACACCTTC. It is translated as CASSIGMNYGYTF. Full variable domain (rest looked up from reference TRBV19 and TRBJ1-2): DGGITQSPKYLFRKEGQNVTLSCEQNLNHDAMYWYRQDPGQGLRLIYYSQIVNDFQKGDIAEGYSVSREKKESFPLTVTSAQKNPTAFYLCASSIGMNYGYTFGSGTRLTVV.

This sequence joins TRBV24-1 and TRBJ2-1; 11 nucleotides agree with TRBD1. Trimming removed 4 bases from V and 10 bases from J; junction bases left unmatched: 14. Germline V gene lookup returns CDR1 KGHDR and CDR2 SFDVKD. The CDR3 runs to 17 residues. The CDR3 spells CATSEDRGPGGWVEQFF. CDR3 nucleotides: TGTGCCACCAGTGAGGACAGGGGGCCCGGAGGGTGGGTGGAGCAGTTCTTC.